The present TCR beta chain was sequenced within a study of blood T cell repertoires in COVID-19. Background on the study: COVID-19 samples from acute and convalescent phases originated in the United States, Italy and Spain. The cDNA or gDNA used as material had been derived from T cells, B-cell-depleted T cells, or PBMCs.

This CDR3 region has 13 residues. Per the germline V gene, CDR1 is LGHDT and CDR2 is YNNKEL (reference sequence). V lost 1 base to trimming and J lost 8 bases, with 8 bases between them. Authors' data handling: Reference gene primer amplification gave estimated nucleated cell counts. Sequencing used immunoSEQ multiplex PCR; TCRdb keeps in-frame clones, though not all of them. V, J and clone size were drawn from that table, and D and trimming were deduced from the DNA. The data show more than 100,000 clones, 70% to 90% seen once. This chain uses TRBV3-1 (or the pseudogene TRBV3-2) with TRBJ1-4, with unresolved D. The specimen was peripheral blood. This TCR derives from a man aged 65 to 85 with active COVID-19. The CDR3: CASSQARIEKLFF. CDR3 nucleotides: TGTGCCAGCAGCCAAGCGCGAATCGAAAAACTGTTTTTT.